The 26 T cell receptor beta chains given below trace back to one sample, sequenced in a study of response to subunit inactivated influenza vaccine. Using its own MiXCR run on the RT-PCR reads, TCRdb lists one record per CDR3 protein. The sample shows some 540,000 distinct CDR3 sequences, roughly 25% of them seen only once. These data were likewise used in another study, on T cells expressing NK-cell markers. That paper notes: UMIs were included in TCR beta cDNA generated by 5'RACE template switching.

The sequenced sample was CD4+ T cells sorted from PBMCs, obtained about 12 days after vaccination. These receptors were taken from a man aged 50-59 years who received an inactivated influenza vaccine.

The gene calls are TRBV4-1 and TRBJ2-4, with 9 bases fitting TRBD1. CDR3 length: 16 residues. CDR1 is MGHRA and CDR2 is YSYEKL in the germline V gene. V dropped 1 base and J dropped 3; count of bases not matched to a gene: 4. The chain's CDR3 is CASSQVGQGGKNIQYF. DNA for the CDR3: TGCGCCAGCAGCCAAGTGGGACAGGGCGGCAAAAACATTCAGTACTTC.

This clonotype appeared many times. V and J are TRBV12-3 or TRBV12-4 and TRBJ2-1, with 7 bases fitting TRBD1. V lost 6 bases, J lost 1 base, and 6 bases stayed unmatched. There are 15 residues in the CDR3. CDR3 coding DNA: TGTGCCAGCAGCTTCCGACAGGGTTCCTACAATGAGCAGTTCTTC. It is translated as CASSFRQGSYNEQFF.

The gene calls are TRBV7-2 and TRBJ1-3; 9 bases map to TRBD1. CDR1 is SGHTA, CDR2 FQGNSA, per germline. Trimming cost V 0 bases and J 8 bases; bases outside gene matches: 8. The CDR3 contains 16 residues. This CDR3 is CASSLAHPWTGDTIYF. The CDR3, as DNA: TGTGCCAGCAGCTTAGCCCACCCTTGGACAGGGGACACCATATATTTT.

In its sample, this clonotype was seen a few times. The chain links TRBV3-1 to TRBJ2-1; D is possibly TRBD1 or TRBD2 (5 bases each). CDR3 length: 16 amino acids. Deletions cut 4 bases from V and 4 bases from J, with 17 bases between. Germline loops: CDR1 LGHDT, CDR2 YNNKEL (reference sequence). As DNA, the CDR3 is TGTGCCAGCAGCCTGGGGACGTCATTGAGTTACAATGAGCAGTTCTTC. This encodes CASSLGTSLSYNEQFF.

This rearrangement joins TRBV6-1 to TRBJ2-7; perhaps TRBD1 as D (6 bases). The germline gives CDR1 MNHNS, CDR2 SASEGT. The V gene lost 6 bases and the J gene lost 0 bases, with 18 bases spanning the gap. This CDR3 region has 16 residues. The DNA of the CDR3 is TGTGCCAGCAGGACAGCTCCCGGGACACGCTCCTACGAGCAGTACTTC. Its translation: CASRTAPGTRSYEQYF.

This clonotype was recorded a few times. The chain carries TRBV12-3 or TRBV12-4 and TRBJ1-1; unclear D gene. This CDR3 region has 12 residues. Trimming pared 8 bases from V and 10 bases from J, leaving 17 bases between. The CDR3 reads CASSVGGPLAFF. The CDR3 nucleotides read TGTGCCAGCTCAGTCGGAGGGCCCCTAGCTTTCTTT.

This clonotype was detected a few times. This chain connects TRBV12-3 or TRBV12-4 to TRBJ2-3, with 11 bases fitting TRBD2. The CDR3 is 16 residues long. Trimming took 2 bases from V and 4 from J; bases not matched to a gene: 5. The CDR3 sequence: CASSLTSGGWADTQYF. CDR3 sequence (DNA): TGTGCCAGCAGTTTAACTAGCGGGGGTTGGGCAGATACGCAGTATTTT.

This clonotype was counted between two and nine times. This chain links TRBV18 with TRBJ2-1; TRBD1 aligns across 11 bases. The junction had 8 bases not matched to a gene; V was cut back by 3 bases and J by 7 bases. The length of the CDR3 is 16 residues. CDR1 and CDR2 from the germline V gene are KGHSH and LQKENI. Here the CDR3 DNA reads TGTGCCAGCTCACCGTCCGGGACAGGGGGAAGGAATGAGCAGTTCTTC. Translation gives CASSPSGTGGRNEQFF.

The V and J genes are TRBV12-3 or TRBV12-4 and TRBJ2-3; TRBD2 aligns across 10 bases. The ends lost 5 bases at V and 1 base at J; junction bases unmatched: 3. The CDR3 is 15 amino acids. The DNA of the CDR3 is TGTGCCAGCAGTAAAGGGACTAGCGGCACAGATACGCAGTATTTT. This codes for CASSKGTSGTDTQYF.

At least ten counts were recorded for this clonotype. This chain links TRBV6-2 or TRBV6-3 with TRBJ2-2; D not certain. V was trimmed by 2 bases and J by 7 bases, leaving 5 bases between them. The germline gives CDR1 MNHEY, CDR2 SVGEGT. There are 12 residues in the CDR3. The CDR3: CASSYEVGELFF. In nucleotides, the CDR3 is TGTGCCAGCAGTTACGAGGTCGGGGAGCTGTTTTTT.

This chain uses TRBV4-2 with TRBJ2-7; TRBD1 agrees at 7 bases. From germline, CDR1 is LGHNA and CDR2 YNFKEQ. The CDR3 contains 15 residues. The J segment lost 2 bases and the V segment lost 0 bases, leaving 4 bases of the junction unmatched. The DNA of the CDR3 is TGTGCCAGCAGCCAAGATCGGGACAGCACCTACGAGCAGTACTTC. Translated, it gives CASSQDRDSTYEQYF.

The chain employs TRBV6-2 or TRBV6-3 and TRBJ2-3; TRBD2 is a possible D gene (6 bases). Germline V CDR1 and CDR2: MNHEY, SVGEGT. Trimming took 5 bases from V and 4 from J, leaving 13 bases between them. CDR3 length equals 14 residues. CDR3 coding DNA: TGTGCCAGCAGTCGTAGCGGAAACTCAGATACGCAGTATTTT. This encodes CASSRSGNSDTQYF.

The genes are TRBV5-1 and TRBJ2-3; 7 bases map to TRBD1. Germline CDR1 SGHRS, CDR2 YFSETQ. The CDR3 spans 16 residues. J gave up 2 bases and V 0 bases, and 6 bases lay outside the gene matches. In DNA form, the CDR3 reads TGCGCCAGCAGCTTGGCGCTACAGGGGACCACAGATACGCAGTATTTT. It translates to CASSLALQGTTDTQYF.

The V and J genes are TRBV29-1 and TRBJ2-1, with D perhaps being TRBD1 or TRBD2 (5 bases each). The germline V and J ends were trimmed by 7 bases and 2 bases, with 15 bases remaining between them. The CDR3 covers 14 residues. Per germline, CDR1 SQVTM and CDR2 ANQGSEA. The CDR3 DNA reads TGCAGCGGGGTCCCCGAGGGGCCCTACAATGAGCAGTTCTTC. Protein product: CSGVPEGPYNEQFF.

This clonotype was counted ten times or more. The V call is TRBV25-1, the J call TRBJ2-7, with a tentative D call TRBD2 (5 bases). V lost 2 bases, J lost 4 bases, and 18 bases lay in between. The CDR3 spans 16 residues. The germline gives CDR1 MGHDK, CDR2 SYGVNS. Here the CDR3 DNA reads TGTGCCAGCAGTGAAATTGGCCGAGGAGCGGCTTACGAGCAGTACTTC. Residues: CASSEIGRGAAYEQYF.

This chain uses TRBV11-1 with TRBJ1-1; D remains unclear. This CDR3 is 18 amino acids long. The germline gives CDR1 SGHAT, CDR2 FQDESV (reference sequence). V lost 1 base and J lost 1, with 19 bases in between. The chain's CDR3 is CASSLGVISFFENTEAFF. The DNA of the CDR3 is TGTGCCAGCAGCTTAGGTGTTATTAGTTTTTTCGAGAACACTGAAGCTTTCTTT.

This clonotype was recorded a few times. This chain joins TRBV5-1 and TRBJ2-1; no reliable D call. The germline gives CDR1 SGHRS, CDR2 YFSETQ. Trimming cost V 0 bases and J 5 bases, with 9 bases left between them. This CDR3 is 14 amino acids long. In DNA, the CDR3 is TGCGCCAGCAGCTTGGCCAACTCGAACAATGAGCAGTTCTTC. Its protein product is CASSLANSNNEQFF.

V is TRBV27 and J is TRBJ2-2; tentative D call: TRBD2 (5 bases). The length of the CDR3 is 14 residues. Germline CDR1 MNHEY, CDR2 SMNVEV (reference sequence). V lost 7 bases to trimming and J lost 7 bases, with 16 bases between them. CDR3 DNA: TGTGCCAGCACCCCCGGGGTCGGCGTCGGGGAGCTGTTTTTT. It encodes CASTPGVGVGELFF.

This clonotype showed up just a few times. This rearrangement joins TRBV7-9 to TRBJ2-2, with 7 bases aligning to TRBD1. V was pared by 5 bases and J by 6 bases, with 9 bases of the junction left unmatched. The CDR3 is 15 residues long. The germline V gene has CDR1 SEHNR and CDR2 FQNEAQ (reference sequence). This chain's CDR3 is CASSIRQGQAGELFF. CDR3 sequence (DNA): TGTGCCAGCAGCATTCGACAGGGCCAGGCCGGGGAGCTGTTTTTT.

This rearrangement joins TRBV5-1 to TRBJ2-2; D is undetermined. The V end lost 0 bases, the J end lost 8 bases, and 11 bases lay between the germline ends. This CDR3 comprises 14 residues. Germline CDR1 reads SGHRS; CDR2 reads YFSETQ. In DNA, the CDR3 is TGCGCCAGCAGCTTGGGAGGCCTGCAAGGGGAGCTGTTTTTT. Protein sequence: CASSLGGLQGELFF.

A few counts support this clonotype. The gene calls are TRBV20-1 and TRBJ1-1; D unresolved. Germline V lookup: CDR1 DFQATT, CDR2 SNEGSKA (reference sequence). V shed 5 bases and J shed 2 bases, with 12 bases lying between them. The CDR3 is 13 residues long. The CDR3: CSARFQTNTEAFF. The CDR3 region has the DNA TGCAGTGCTCGTTTTCAGACCAACACTGAAGCTTTCTTT.

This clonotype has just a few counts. The CDR3 region has the DNA TGTGCCAGCAGCTTAGTCGTATACGCCGGGGAGCTGTTTTTT. Its translation is CASSLVVYAGELFF. V and J are TRBV7-2 and TRBJ2-2; no reliable D call. The V end was cut by 1 base, the J end by 6 bases, with 9 bases between. CDR1 and CDR2 from the germline V gene are SGHTA and FQGNSA. The CDR3 length is 14 residues.

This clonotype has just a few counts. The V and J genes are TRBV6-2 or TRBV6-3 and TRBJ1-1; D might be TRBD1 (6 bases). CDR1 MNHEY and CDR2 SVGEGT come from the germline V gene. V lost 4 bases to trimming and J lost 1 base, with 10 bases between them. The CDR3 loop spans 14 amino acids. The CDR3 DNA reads TGTGCCAGCAGTTTCCTGACAGGGAACACTGAAGCTTTCTTT. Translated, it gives CASSFLTGNTEAFF.

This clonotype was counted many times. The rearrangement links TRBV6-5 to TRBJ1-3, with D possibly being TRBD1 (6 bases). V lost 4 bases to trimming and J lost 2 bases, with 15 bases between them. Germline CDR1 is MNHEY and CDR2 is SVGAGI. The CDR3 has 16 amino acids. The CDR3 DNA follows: TGTGCCAGCAGTTTCTATATCTCAGGGGCTGGAAACACCATATATTTT. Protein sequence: CASSFYISGAGNTIYF.

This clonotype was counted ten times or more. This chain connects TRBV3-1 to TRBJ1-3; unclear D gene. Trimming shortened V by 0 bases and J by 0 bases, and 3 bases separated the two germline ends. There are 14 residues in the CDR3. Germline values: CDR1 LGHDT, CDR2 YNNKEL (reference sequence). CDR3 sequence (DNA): TGTGCCAGCAGCCAAGATCCCTCTGGAAACACCATATATTTT. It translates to CASSQDPSGNTIYF.

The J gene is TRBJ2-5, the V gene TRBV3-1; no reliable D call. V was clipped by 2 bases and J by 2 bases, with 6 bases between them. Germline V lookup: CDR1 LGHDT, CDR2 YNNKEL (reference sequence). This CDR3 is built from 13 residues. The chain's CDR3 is CASSQTRQETQYF. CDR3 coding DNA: TGTGCCAGCAGCCAAACCAGGCAAGAGACCCAGTACTTC.